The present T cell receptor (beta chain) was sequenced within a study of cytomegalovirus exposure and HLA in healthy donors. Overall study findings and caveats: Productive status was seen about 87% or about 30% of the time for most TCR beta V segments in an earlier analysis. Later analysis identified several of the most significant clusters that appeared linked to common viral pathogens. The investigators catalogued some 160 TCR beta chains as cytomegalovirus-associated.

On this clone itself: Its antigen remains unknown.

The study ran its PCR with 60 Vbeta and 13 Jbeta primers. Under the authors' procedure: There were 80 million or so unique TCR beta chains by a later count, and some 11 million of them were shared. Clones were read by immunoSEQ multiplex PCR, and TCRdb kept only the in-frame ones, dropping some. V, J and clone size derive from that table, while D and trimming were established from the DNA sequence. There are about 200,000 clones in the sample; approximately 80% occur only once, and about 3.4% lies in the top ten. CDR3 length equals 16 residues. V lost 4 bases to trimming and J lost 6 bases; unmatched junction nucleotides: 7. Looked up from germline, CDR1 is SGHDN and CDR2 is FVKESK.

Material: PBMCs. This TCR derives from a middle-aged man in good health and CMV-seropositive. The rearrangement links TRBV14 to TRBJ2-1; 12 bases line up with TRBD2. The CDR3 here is CASSLPTSGSFNEQFF. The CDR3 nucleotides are TGTGCCAGCAGCCTCCCGACTAGCGGGAGCTTCAATGAGCAGTTCTTC.